This T cell receptor beta chain was obtained from a study of T-cell reconstitution after alpha-beta-depleted transplantation in children. Germline V lookup: CDR1 SNHLY, CDR2 FYNNEI. V was cut by 5 bases and J by 8 bases, with 16 bases left in between. The CDR3 runs to 14 residues. Preparation of the TCRbeta library involved a method that used unique molecular identifiers. TCRdb re-called the PCR reads with MiXCR, one entry per CDR3 protein. Counted here are around 380,000 distinct CDR3 sequences, approximately 11% occurring once; the ten biggest clones make up over 4.5%. The chain uses TRBV2 and TRBJ2-1; weak D call: TRBD2 (6 bases). This sequence originates from a human donor who donated a stem cell graft to a child with acute myeloid leukemia. The input for sequencing was PBMCs from the stem cell graft donor, taken from the stem cell graft. CDR3 nucleotides: TGTGCCAGCAGTTTCGGCCAGGGAGGTTATGAGCAGTTCTTC. Residues: CASSFGQGGYEQFF.